The sequence of this TCR beta chain was determined in a study of T cell repertoires in cytomegalovirus infection. Study context: Shared public TCR beta signatures pointed to both CMV infection and a matching HLA type.

Germline V gives CDR1 SGDLS, CDR2 YYNGEE. The CDR3 contains 17 residues. The V end lost 0 bases, the J end lost 6 bases, and 18 bases lay between the germline ends. Findings and limits, study-wide: HLA-C-restricted CMV clonotypes gave the most frequent clonotype in two of eight donors. Identification of carriers of CMV plus the relevant HLA was performed using cumulative public TCR beta family frequency.

TCRdb independently ran MiXCR on the reads; one entry per CDR3 protein. The sample gives 450,000 to 650,000 distinct CDR3 sequences, about a quarter of which show up once; 13% is in the top ten. Concerning this clonotype itself: Antigen unknown.

The clonotype was recovered from a human donor in good health (CMV status not recorded). Some clones in this sample may be carry-over from other donors' samples. The gene calls are TRBV9 and TRBJ2-2, with D possibly being TRBD2 (6 bases). Sequencing was done on a sample of PBMCs. CDR3 loop: CASSVAKRREYAGELFF. In DNA, the CDR3 is TGTGCCAGCAGCGTAGCTAAACGGAGGGAGTATGCCGGGGAGCTGTTTTTT. Complete variable domain (other parts from reference TRBV9 and TRBJ2-2): DSGVTQTPKHLITATGQRVTLRCSPRSGDLSVYWYQQSLDQGLQFLIQYYNGEERAKGNILERFSAQQFPDLHSELNLSSLELGDSALYFCASSVAKRREYAGELFFGEGSRLTVL.